The TCR beta chain described here comes from a study of blood T cell repertoires in COVID-19. Germline V CDR1 and CDR2: SGHAT, FQNNGV. This CDR3 has 14 amino acids. The V end lost 2 bases, the J end lost 6 bases, and 10 bases lay between the germline ends. Repertoires were generated with immunoSEQ multiplex PCR, while TCRdb's copy carries only in-frame clones and drops some. Of about 210,000 clones listed, approximately 86% were seen once; the top ten hold roughly 4.9%. The J gene is TRBJ2-2, the V gene TRBV11-2; D possibly corresponds to TRBD1 (6 bases). This sequence was found in a woman in her 30s who had been exposed to COVID-19. Sequencing input: PBMCs or T cells enriched from blood (not recorded which). CDR3 sequence reads: CASSLWDIPGELFF. The CDR3 DNA sequence: TGTGCCAGCAGCTTATGGGACATCCCCGGGGAGCTGTTTTTT.